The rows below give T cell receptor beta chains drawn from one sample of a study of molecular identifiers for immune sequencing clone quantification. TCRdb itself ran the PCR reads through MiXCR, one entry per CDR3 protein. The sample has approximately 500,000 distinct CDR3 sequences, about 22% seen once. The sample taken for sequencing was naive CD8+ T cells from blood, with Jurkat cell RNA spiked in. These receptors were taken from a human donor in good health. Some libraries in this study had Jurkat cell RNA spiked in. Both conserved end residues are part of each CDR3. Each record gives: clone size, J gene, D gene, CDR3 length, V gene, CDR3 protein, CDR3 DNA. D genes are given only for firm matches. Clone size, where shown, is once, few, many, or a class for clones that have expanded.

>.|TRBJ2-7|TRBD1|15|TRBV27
CASSQGGQGVYEQYF
TGTGCCAGCAGCCAAGGGGGACAGGGAGTGTACGAGCAGTACTTC
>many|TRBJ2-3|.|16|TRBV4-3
CASSQGQGLDTDTQYF
TGCGCCAGCAGCCAAGGGCAGGGGCTCGACACAGATACGCAGTATTTT
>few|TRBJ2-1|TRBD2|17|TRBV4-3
CASSPGSGGASYNEQFF
TGCGCCAGCAGCCCTGGGAGCGGGGGGGCTTCATACAATGAGCAGTTCTTC
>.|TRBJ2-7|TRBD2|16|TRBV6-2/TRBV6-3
CASSYPGTSATYEQYF
TGTGCCAGCAGTTACCCCGGGACTAGCGCTACCTACGAGCAGTACTTC
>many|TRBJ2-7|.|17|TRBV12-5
CASGPSSSPRQTPEQYF
TGTGCTAGTGGCCCCAGTAGTAGCCCCCGACAGACACCTGAGCAGTACTTC
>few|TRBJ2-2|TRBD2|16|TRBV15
CATSRILAGNTGELFF
TGTGCCACCAGCAGGATACTAGCGGGGAACACCGGGGAGCTGTTTTTT
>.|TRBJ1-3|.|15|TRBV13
CASSLGQASGNTIYF
TGTGCCAGCAGCTTAGGACAGGCCTCTGGAAACACCATATATTTT
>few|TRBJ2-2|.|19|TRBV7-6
CASSLALDLARSPTGELFF
TGTGCCAGCAGCTTAGCGCTTGATCTGGCCCGTTCACCCACCGGGGAGCTGTTTTTT
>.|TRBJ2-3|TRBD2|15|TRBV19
CASGATSGPTDTQYF
TGTGCCAGTGGAGCAACTAGCGGGCCTACAGATACGCAGTATTTT
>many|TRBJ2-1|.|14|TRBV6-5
CASSYLTGQHEQFF
TGTGCCAGCAGTTACCTTACAGGGCAGCATGAGCAGTTCTTC
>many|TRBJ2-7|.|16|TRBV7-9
CASSPPQGGKGYEQYF
TGTGCCAGCAGCCCGCCCCAAGGCGGGAAGGGTTACGAGCAGTACTTC
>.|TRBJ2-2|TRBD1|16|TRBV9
CASSADPGQDTGELFF
TGTGCCAGCAGCGCCGATCCGGGACAGGACACCGGGGAGCTGTTTTTT
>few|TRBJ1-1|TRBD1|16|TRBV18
CASSPGTGPASTEAFF
TGTGCCAGCTCACCAGGGACAGGGCCCGCGAGCACTGAAGCTTTCTTT
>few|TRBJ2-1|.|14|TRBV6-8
CATKADGRYNEQFF
TGTGCCACTAAGGCGGACGGGCGATACAATGAGCAGTTCTTC
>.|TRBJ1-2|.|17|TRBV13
CASSLVTAGQVNYGYTF
TGTGCCAGCAGCTTAGTTACAGCGGGACAAGTTAACTATGGCTACACCTTC
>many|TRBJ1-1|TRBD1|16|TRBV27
CASSSLDRGSNTEAFF
TGTGCCAGCAGTTCCCTCGACAGGGGTTCGAACACTGAAGCTTTCTTT
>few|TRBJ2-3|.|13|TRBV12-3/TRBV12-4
CASSLGPVDTQYF
TGTGCCAGCAGTTTGGGACCTGTGGATACGCAGTATTTT
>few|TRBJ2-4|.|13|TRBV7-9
CASSLSPEDIQYF
TGTGCCAGCAGCTTGTCCCCTGAGGACATTCAGTACTTC
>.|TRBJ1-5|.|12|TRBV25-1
CALAVTRQPQHF
TGTGCCCTAGCGGTGACCAGGCAGCCCCAGCATTTT
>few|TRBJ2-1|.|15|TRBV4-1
CASSQLAGGGGEQFF
TGCGCCAGCAGCCAACTGGCGGGTGGGGGCGGTGAGCAGTTCTTC
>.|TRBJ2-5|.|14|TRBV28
CASSITGITETQYF
TGTGCCAGCTCCATCACAGGTATCACGGAGACCCAGTACTTC
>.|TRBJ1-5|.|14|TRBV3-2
CASSHGQGGQPQHF
TGTGCCAGCAGCCATGGACAGGGGGGTCAGCCCCAGCATTTT
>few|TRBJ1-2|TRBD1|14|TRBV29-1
CSVLTGGSSYGYTF
TGCAGCGTGTTGACAGGGGGTAGTTCCTATGGCTACACCTTC
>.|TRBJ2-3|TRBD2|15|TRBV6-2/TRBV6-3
CASTLAGGRTDTQYF
TGTGCCAGCACACTAGCGGGGGGGCGGACAGATACGCAGTATTTT
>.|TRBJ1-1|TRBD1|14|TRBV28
CASSYRGRGTEAFF
TGTGCCAGCAGCTATAGGGGGCGTGGGACTGAAGCTTTCTTT
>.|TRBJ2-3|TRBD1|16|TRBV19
CASSMTGGTGTDTQYF
TGTGCCAGTAGTATGACAGGGGGCACGGGCACAGATACGCAGTATTTT
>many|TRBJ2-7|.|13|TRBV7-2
CASSHTETYEQYF
TGTGCCAGCAGCCATACCGAGACCTACGAGCAGTACTTC
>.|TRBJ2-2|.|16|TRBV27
CASSPRVGPYPGELFF
TGTGCCAGCAGTCCCCGGGTCGGCCCCTACCCCGGGGAGCTGTTTTTT
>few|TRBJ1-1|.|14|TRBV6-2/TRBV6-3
CASRRRGYRTEAFF
TGTGCCAGCCGCCGCCGTGGGTATAGGACTGAAGCTTTCTTT
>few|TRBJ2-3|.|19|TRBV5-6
CASSFWTIAPGGGTDTQYF
TGTGCCAGCAGCTTTTGGACTATCGCCCCGGGTGGAGGCACAGATACGCAGTATTTT
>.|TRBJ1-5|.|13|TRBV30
CAWSDDGDRPQHF
TGTGCCTGGAGTGATGACGGGGATAGACCCCAGCATTTT
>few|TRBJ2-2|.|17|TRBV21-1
CASSKVSQGSRAGELFF
TGTGCCAGCAGCAAAGTTTCGCAGGGAAGCCGTGCCGGGGAGCTGTTTTTT
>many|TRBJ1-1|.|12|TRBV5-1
CASSLDRIEAFF
TGCGCCAGCAGCTTGGATAGGATTGAAGCTTTCTTT
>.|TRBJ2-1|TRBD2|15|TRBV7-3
CASSLSTSGSNEQFF
TGTGCCAGCAGCTTGTCGACTAGCGGGAGTAATGAGCAGTTCTTC
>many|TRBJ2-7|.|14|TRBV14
CASSHTGQTYEQYF
TGTGCCAGCAGCCACACGGGACAAACCTACGAGCAGTACTTC